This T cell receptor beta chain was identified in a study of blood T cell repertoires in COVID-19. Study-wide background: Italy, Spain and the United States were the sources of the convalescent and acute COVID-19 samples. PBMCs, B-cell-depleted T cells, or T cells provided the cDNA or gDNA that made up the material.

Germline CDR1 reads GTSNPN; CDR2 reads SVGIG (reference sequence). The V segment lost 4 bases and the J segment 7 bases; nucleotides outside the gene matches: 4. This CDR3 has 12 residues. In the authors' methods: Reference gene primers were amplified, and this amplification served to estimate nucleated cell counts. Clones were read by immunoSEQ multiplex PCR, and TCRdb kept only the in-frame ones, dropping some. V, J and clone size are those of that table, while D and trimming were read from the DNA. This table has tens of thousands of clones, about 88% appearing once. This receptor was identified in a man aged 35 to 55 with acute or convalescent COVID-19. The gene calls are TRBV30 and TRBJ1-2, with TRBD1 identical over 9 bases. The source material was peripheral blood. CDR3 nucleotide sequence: TGTGCCTGGACCGGACAGGGGTTTGGCTACACCTTC. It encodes CAWTGQGFGYTF.